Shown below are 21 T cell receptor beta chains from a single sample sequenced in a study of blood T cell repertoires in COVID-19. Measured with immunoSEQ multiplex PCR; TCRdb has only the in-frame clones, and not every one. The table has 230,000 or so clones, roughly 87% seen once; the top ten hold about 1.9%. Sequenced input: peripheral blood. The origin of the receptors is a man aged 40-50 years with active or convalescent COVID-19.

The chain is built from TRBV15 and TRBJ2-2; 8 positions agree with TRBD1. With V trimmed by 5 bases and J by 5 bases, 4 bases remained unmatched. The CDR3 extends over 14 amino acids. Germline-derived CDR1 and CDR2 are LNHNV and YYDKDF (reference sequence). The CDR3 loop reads CATSDRQGTGELFF. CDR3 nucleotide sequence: TGTGCCACCAGCGACCGACAGGGGACCGGGGAGCTGTTTTTT.

CDR3 region: CASSAISGEETQYF. The CDR3 region has the DNA TGTGCCAGCAGCGCGATTAGCGGGGAAGAGACCCAGTACTTC. The V and J genes are TRBV9 and TRBJ2-5; TRBD2 matches 8 bases. Germline assignment: CDR1 SGDLS and CDR2 YYNGEE. V was pared by 3 bases and J by 3 bases, with 4 bases of the junction left unmatched. This CDR3 contains 14 residues. Full variable domain (rest looked up from reference TRBV9 and TRBJ2-5): DSGVTQTPKHLITATGQRVTLRCSPRSGDLSVYWYQQSLDQGLQFLIQYYNGEERAKGNILERFSAQQFPDLHSELNLSSLELGDSALYFCASSAISGEETQYFGPGTRLLVL.

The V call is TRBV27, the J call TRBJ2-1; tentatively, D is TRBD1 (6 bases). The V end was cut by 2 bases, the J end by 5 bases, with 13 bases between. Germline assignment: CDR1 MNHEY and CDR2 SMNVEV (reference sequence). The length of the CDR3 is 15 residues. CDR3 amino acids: CASSLQGYSNNEQFF. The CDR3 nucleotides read TGTGCCAGCAGTTTACAGGGGTATTCCAACAATGAGCAGTTCTTC.

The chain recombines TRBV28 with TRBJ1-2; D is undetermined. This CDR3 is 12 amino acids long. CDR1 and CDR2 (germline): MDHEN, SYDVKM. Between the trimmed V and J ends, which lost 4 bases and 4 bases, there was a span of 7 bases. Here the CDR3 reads CASSSQAYGYTF. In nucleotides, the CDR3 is TGTGCCAGCAGTTCCCAAGCCTATGGCTACACCTTC.

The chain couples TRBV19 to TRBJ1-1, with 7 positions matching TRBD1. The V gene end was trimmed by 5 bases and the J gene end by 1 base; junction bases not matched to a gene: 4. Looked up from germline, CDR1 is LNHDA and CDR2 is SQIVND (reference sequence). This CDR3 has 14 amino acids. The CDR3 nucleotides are TGTGCCAGTAGTGACAGGGCGAGGAACACTGAAGCTTTCTTT. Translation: CASSDRARNTEAFF.

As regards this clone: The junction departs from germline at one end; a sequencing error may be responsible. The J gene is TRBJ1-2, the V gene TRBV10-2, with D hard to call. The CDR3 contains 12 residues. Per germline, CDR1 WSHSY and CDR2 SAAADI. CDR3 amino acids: CAGSKREDGYTF. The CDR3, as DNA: TGCGCCGGCAGTAAGAGGGAGGATGGCTACACCTTC.

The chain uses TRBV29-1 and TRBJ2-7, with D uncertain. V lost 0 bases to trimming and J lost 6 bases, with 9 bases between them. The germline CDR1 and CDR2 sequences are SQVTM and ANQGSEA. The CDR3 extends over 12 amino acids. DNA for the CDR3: TGCAGCGTTGAAGACCCGTCGGGCGAGCAGTACTTC. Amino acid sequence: CSVEDPSGEQYF.

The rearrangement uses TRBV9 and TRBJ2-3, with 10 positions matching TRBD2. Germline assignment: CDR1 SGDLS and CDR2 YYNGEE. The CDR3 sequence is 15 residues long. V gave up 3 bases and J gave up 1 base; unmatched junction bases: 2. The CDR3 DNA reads TGTGCCAGCAGCGCCGGGACTAGCGGCACAGATACGCAGTATTTT. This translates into CASSAGTSGTDTQYF.

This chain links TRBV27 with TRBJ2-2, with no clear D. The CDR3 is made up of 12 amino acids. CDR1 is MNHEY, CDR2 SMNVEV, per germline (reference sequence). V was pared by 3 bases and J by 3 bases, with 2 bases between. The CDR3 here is CASSFYTGELFF. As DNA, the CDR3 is TGTGCCAGCAGTTTCTACACCGGGGAGCTGTTTTTT.

The CDR3 DNA reads TGTGCCAGCCTCACAGGGGGCCACTACAATGAGCAGTTCTTC. This encodes CASLTGGHYNEQFF. The chain is built from TRBV28 and TRBJ2-1, with 9 bases identical to TRBD1. CDR1 and CDR2 from the germline V gene are MDHEN and SYDVKM. This CDR3 is 14 amino acids long. V dropped 8 bases and J dropped 3; count of bases not matched to a gene: 5. Full variable domain (missing parts from reference TRBV28 and TRBJ2-1): DVKVTQSSRYLVKRTGEKVFLECVQDMDHENMFWYRQDPGLGLRLIYFSYDVKMKEKGDIPEGYSVSREKKERFSLILESASTNQTSMYLCASLTGGHYNEQFFGPGTRLTVL.

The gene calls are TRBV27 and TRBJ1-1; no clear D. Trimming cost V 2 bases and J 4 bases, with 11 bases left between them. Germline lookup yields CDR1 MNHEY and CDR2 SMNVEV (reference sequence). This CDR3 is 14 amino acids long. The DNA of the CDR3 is TGTGCCAGCAGTTTACTGGAGGACCTCACTGAAGCTTTCTTT. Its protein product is CASSLLEDLTEAFF.

CDR3 in amino acids: CAWRKIPQGRQETQYF. The CDR3 region has the DNA TGTGCCTGGAGGAAGATCCCACAGGGGAGGCAAGAGACCCAGTACTTC. The chain links TRBV30 to TRBJ2-5, with D possibly TRBD1 on 7 matching bases. Germline V CDR1 and CDR2: GTSNPN, SVGIG (reference sequence). CDR3 size: 16 residues. Trimming cost V 3 bases and J 2 bases, with 19 bases left between them.

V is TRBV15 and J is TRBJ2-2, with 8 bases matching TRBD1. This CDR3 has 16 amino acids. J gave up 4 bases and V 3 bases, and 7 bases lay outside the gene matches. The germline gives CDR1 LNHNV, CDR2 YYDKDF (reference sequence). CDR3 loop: CATSSFVRGRTGELFF. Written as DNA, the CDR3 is TGTGCCACCAGCAGTTTCGTCAGGGGGCGCACCGGGGAGCTGTTTTTT.

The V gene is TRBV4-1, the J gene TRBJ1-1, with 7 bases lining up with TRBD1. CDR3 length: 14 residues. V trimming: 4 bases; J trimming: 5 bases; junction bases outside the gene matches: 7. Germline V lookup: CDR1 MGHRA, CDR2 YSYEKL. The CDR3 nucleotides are TGCGCCAGCAGCCCAACAGGGGCGTGGACTGAAGCTTTCTTT. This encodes CASSPTGAWTEAFF.

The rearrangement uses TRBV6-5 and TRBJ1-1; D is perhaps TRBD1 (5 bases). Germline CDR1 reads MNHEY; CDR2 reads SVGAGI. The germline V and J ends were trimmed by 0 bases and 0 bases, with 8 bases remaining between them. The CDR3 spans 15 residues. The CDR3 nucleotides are TGTGCCAGCAGTTACTCGGGGGGGGTGAACACTGAAGCTTTCTTT. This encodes CASSYSGGVNTEAFF.

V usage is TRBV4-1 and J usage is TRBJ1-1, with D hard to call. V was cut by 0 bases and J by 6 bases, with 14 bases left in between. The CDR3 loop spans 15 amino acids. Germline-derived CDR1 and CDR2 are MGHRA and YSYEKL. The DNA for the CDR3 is TGCGCCAGCAGCCAAGATGGCCTCCCACCACCTGAAGCTTTCTTT. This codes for CASSQDGLPPPEAFF.

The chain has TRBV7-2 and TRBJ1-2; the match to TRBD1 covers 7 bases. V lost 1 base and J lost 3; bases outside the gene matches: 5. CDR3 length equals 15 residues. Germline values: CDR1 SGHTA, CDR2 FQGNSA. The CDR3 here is CASSLDRGGDYGYTF. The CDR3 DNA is TGTGCCAGCAGCTTAGACAGGGGAGGCGACTATGGCTACACCTTC.

The CDR3 loop reads CASSSLGSRTEAFF. Written as DNA, the CDR3 is TGTGCCAGTAGCTCCCTGGGGAGTCGCACTGAAGCTTTCTTT. The chain recombines TRBV19 with TRBJ1-1; D is unclear. The CDR3 length is 14 residues. V was pared by 6 bases and J by 4 bases, with 15 bases between. From germline, CDR1 is LNHDA and CDR2 SQIVND (reference sequence).

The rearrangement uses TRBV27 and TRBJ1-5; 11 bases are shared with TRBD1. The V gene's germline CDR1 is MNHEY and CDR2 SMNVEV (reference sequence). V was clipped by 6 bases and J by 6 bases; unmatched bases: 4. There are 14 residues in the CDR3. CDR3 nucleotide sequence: TGTGCCAGCAGGGCCGGGACAGGGGGTCAGCCCCAGCATTTT. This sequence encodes CASRAGTGGQPQHF.

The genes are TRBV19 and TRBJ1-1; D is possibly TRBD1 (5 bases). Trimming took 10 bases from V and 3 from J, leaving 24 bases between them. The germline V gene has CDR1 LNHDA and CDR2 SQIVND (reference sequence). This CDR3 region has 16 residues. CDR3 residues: CATRSHGAGRDTEAFF. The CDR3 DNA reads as TGTGCCACCCGAAGTCATGGGGCGGGAAGGGACACTGAAGCTTTCTTT.

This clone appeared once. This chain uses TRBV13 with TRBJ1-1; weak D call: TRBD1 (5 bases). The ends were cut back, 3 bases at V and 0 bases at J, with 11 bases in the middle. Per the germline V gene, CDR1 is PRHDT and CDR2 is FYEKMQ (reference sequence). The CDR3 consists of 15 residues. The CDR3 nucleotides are TGTGCCAGCAGCTTCCGCGGGGCCATGAACACTGAAGCTTTCTTT. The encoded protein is CASSFRGAMNTEAFF.